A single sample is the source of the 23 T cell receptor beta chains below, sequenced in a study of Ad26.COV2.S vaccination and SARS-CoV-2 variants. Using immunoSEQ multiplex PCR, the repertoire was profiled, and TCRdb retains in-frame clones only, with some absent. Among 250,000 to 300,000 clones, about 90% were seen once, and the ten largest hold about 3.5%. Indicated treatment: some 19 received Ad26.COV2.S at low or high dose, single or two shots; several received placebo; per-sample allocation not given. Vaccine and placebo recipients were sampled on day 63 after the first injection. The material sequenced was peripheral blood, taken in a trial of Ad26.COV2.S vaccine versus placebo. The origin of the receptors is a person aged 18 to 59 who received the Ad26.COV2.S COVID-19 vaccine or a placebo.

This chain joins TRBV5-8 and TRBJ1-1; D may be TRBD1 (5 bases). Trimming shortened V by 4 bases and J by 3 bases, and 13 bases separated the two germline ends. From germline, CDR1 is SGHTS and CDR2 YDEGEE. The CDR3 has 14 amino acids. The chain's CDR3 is CASSPQWGYTEAFF. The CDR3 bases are TGTGCCAGCAGCCCCCAATGGGGGTACACTGAAGCTTTCTTT.

The CDR3 sequence is CASSLRLAGADTQYF. In DNA form, the CDR3 reads TGTGCCAGCAGCTTGAGACTAGCGGGAGCAGATACGCAGTATTTT. V gene TRBV5-6 combines with J gene TRBJ2-3; 12 bases line up with TRBD2. The ends lost 1 base at V and 4 bases at J; junction bases unmatched: 1. The CDR3 length is 15 residues. The germline gives CDR1 SGHDT, CDR2 YYEEEE.

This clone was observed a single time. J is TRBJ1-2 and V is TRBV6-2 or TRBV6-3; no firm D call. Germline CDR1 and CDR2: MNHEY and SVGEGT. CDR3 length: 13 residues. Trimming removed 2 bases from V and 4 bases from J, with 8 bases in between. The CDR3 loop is CASSYAGSYGYTF. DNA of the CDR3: TGTGCCAGCAGTTACGCTGGCAGCTATGGCTACACCTTC.

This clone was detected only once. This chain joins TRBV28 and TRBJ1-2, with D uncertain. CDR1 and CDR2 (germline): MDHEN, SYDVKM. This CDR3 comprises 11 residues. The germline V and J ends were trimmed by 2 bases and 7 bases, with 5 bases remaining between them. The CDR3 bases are TGTGCCAGCAGTTTACCTAGTGGCTACACCTTC. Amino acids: CASSLPSGYTF.

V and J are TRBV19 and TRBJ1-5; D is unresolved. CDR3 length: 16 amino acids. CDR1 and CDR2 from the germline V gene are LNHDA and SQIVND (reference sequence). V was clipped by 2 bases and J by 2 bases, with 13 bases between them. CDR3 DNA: TGTGCCAGTAGTATAATCAGTCCCGGGGGCAATCAGCCCCAGCATTTT. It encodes CASSIISPGGNQPQHF.

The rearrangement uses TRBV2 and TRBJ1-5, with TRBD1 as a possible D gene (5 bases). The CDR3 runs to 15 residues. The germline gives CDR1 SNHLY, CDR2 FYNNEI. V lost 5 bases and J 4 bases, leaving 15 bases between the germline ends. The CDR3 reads CASSQVGGRNQPQHF. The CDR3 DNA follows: TGTGCCAGCAGTCAGGTTGGGGGAAGAAATCAGCCCCAGCATTTT. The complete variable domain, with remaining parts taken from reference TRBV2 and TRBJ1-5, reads EPEVTQTPSHQVTQMGQEVILRCVPISNHLYFYWYRQILGQKVEFLVSFYNNEISEKSEIFDDQFSVERPDGSNFTLKIRSTKLEDSAMYFCASSQVGGRNQPQHFGDGTRLSIL.

The CDR3 DNA follows: TGTGCTAGTGGTTTTGTCACAGGGGATTCGAACACCGGGGAGCTGTTTTTT. This codes for CASGFVTGDSNTGELFF. V usage is TRBV12-5 and J usage is TRBJ2-2; 7 bases line up with TRBD1. Germline trimming cut 3 bases from V and 0 bases from J; bases unmatched to any gene: 7. CDR1 and CDR2 from the germline V gene are LGHNT and FRNRAP. This CDR3 has 17 amino acids.

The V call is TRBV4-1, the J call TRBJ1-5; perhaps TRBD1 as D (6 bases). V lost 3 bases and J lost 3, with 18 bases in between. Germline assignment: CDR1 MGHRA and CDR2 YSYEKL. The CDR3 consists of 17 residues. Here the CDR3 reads CASSHRGRDNLNQPQHF. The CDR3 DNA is TGCGCCAGCAGCCACAGGGGAAGAGATAACCTCAATCAGCCCCAGCATTTT.

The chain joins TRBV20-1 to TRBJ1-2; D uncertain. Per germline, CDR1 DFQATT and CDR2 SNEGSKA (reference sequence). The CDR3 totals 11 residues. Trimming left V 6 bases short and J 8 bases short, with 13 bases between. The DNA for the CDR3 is TGCAGTGCAGCGGCCCTTTACGGCTACACCTTC. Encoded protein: CSAAALYGYTF.

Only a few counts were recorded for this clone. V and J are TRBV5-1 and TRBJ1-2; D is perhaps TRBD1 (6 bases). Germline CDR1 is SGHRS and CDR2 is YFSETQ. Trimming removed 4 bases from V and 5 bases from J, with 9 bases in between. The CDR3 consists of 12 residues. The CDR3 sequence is CASSPQGYGYTF. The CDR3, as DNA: TGCGCCAGCAGCCCACAGGGATATGGCTACACCTTC.

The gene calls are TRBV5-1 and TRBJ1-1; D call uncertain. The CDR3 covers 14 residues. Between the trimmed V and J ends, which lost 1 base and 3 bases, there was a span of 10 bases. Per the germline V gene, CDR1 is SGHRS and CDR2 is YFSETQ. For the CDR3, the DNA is TGCGCCAGCAGCTTGATTGCTGGGGACACTGAAGCTTTCTTT. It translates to CASSLIAGDTEAFF.

The CDR3 loop is CASTKTDRSNTEAFF. In DNA, the CDR3 is TGCGCCAGCACTAAGACGGACAGATCGAACACTGAAGCTTTCTTT. V is TRBV4-3 and J is TRBJ1-1; tentative D call: TRBD1 (6 bases). This CDR3 comprises 15 residues. V was cut by 7 bases and J by 1 base, with 16 bases left in between. Germline assignment: CDR1 LGHNA and CDR2 YSLEER.

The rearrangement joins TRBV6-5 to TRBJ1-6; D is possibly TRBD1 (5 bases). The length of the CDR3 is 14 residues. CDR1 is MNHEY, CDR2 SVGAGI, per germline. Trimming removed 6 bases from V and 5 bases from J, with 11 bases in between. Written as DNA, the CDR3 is TGTGCCAGCAGGAGCGGGACTAATAATTCACCCCTCCACTTT. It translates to CASRSGTNNSPLHF.

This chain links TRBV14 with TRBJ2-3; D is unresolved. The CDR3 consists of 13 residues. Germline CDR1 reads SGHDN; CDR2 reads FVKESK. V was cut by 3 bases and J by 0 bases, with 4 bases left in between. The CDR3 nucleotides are TGTGCCAGCAGCCACCTAAGCACAGATACGCAGTATTTT. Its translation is CASSHLSTDTQYF.

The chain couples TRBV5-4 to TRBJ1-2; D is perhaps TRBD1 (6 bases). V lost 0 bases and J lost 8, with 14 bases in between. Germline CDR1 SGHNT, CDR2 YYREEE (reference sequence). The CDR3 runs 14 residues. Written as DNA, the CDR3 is TGTGCCAGCAGCTTGGGACAGGTTGAAAAAGGCTACACCTTC. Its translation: CASSLGQVEKGYTF.

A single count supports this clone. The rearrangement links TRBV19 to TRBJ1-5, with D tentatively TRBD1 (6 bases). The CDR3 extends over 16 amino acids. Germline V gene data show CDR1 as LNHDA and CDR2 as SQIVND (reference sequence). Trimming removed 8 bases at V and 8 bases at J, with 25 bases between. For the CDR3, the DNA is TGTGCCAGTCGAATATGGGGGCGGGGGGCTAAAGAGCCCCAGCATTTT. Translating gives CASRIWGRGAKEPQHF.

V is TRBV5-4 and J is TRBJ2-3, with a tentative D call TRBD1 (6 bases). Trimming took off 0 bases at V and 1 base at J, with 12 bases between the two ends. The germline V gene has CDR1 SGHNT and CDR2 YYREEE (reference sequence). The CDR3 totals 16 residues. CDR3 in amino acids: CASSLGGLAGTDTQYF. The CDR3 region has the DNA TGTGCCAGCAGCTTGGGGGGGCTAGCAGGCACAGATACGCAGTATTTT.

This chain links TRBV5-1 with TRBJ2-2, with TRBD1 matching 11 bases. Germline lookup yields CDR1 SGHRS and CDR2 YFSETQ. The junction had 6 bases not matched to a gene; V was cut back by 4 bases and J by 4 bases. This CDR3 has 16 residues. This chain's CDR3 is CASSAGQGAFTGELFF. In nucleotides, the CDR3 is TGCGCCAGCAGCGCCGGACAGGGGGCGTTCACCGGGGAGCTGTTTTTT.

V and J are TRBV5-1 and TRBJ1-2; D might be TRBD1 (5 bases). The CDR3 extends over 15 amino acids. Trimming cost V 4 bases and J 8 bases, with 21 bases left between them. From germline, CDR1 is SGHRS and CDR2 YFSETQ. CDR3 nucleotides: TGCGCCAGCAGCCGGGAGCAGGGTTGGGGAGTCGGCTACACCTTC. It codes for CASSREQGWGVGYTF.

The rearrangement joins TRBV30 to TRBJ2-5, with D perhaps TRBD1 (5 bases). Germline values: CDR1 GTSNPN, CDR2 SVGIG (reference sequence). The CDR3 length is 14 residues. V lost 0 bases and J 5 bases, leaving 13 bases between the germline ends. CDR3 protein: CAWSVGVLMETQYF. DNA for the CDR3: TGTGCCTGGAGTGTAGGGGTATTGATGGAGACCCAGTACTTC.

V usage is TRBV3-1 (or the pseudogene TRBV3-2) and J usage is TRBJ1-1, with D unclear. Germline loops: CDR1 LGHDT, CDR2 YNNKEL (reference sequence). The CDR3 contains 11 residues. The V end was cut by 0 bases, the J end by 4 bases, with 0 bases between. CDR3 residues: CASSQDTEAFF. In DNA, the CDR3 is TGTGCCAGCAGCCAAGACACTGAAGCTTTCTTT.

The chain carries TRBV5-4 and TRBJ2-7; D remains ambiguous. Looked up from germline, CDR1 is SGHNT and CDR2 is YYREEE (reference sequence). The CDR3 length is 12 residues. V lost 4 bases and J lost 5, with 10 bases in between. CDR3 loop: CASSLFLDEQYF. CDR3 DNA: TGTGCCAGCAGCCTCTTTTTGGACGAGCAGTACTTC.

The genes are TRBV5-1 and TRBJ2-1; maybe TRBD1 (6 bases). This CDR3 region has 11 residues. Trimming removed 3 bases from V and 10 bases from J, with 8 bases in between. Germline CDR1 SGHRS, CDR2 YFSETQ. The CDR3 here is CASSYGQEQFF. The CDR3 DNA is TGCGCCAGCAGCTATGGACAGGAGCAGTTCTTC.